The clone carrying this T cell receptor beta chain was detected once. Its antigen remains unidentified. One end of the junction is discordant with germline, which a read error may explain. Carried by the TCR beta cDNA libraries were unique molecular identifiers. Roughly 500,000 cDNA molecules were obtained per 1 to 10 million input T cells. TCRdb reprocessed the PCR reads via MiXCR and lists one record per CDR3 protein. The data hold hundreds of thousands of distinct CDR3 sequences, with around 27% observed a single time. The sample originates from a study of post-analysis software for immune sequencing data. Across the study: Disease courses included relapsing-remitting, secondary progressive and progressive-relapsing multiple sclerosis. Study results and caveats: Patients with multiple sclerosis recorded significantly lower normalized Chao1 diversity than controls, the study found. Samples from a shared batch, those prepared together, strongly co-clustered by F measure.

The sequence derives from a girl under 18 with multiple sclerosis. Sequenced material: blood.

The CDR3 DNA reads as TGTACCAGCGGAATCAAACCGGGTCATCAAGGGCATCAGCCCCAGCATTTT. Protein product: CTSGIKPGHQGHQPQHF. The V and J genes are TRBV2 and TRBJ1-5; D remains ambiguous. The CDR3 spans 17 residues. CDR1 is SNHLY, CDR2 FYNNEI, per germline.